Reported below is one TCR beta chain. Its antigen is unknown. These data come from a study of cytomegalovirus exposure and HLA in healthy donors. Study details: A previous analysis identified 100 million or so unique TCR beta sequences derived from around 200 million T cells. Points from the study as a whole: Apart from CMV serostatus, no immune exposure information was available.

Vbeta (60) and Jbeta (13) primers were used in the PCR. Libraries were prepared by immunoSEQ multiplex PCR; TCRdb keeps only in-frame clonotypes and omits some of them. The data contain about 140,000 clones, around 72% of them seen just once; the ten biggest clones take up 1% to 1.5%. The TCR originated in a middle-aged woman in good health and CMV-seronegative. The sample taken for sequencing was PBMCs.

The CDR3 nucleotides are TGTGCCAGCAGTCTCCGACTAGATGGTAGGGAGACCCAGTACTTC. Its translation: CASSLRLDGRETQYF. The chain is built from TRBV28 and TRBJ2-5, with a weak D call TRBD2 (6 bases). CDR1 MDHEN and CDR2 SYDVKM come from the germline V gene. Trimming stripped 5 bases from V and 5 bases from J, with 18 bases between. This CDR3 spans 15 amino acids.